One and the same sample provided the 15 T cell receptor beta chains below, sequenced in a study of shared clonotypes between healthy human individuals. Sequencing used immunoSEQ multiplex PCR; TCRdb keeps in-frame clones, though not all of them. In the table there are approximately 100,000 clones, about 70% of which are singletons. Input material: memory CD8+ T cells sorted from blood. As to subset: CD45RO+ cells pooled with CCR7-negative TemRA cells. These TCRs come from a woman in her twenties or thirties in good health.

CDR3 amino acids: CASSQTRFYGYTF. CDR3 in DNA: TGCGCCAGCAGCCAAACACGATTCTATGGCTACACCTTC. This chain connects TRBV4-1 to TRBJ1-2; no firm D call. Germline V CDR1 and CDR2: MGHRA, YSYEKL. V was pared by 2 bases and J by 4 bases, with 8 bases between. The CDR3 is 13 residues long.

The rearrangement uses TRBV7-9 and TRBJ2-1; 13 bases are a match to TRBD2. The junction had 3 bases not matched to a gene; V was cut back by 3 bases and J by 7 bases. Per the germline V gene, CDR1 is SEHNR and CDR2 is FQNEAQ (reference sequence). The CDR3 is 15 amino acids. CDR3 nucleotides: TGTGCCAGCAGCTTGCCGGGACTAGCGGGGAATGAGCAGTTCTTC. Translated: CASSLPGLAGNEQFF.

The gene calls are TRBV29-1 and TRBJ2-1; 11 nucleotides align to TRBD2. The junction had 5 bases not matched to a gene; V was cut back by 0 bases and J by 7 bases. CDR3 length equals 15 residues. Germline V gene sequence: CDR1 SQVTM, CDR2 ANQGSEA. The CDR3 is CSVEEGTSGGNEQFF. DNA for the CDR3: TGCAGCGTTGAAGAGGGGACTAGCGGTGGGAATGAGCAGTTCTTC.

J is TRBJ2-3 and V is TRBV7-2; 8 bases are a match to TRBD1. Trimming removed 2 bases from V and 5 bases from J; junction bases left unmatched: 6. CDR1 is SGHTA and CDR2 is FQGNSA in the germline V gene. The CDR3 runs to 15 residues. The CDR3 protein is CASSLIGQGQDTQYF. Here the CDR3 DNA reads TGTGCCAGCAGCTTAATCGGACAGGGTCAAGATACGCAGTATTTT.

The genes are TRBV6-1 and TRBJ2-3, with D maybe TRBD2 (6 bases). The length of the CDR3 is 16 residues. V lost 3 bases, J lost 2 bases, and 15 bases lay in between. CDR1 and CDR2 from the germline V gene are MNHNS and SASEGT. The CDR3 DNA reads as TGTGCCAGCAGTGAGCAGGGACTGATTCCCACAGATACGCAGTATTTT. It translates to CASSEQGLIPTDTQYF.

V is TRBV7-9 and J is TRBJ2-3, with 7 bases lining up with TRBD1. CDR1 SEHNR and CDR2 FQNEAQ come from the germline V gene (reference sequence). Trimming cost V 2 bases and J 11 bases; bases outside gene matches: 4. This CDR3 has 12 amino acids. The CDR3 DNA reads TGTGCCAGCAGCTTACCCCGGACAGGGCAGTATTTT. Residues: CASSLPRTGQYF. Based on the CDR3 plus reference TRBV7-9 and TRBJ2-3, the full variable domain is DTGVSQNPRHKITKRGQNVTFRCDPISEHNRLYWYRQTLGQGPEFLTYFQNEAQLEKSRLLSDRFSAERPKGSFSTLEIQRTEQGDSAMYLCASSLPRTGQYFGPGTRLTVL.

This chain uses TRBV28 with TRBJ2-1; 7 nucleotides align to TRBD1. This CDR3 contains 17 residues. Germline V gene data show CDR1 as MDHEN and CDR2 as SYDVKM. V gave up 2 bases and J gave up 0 bases; unmatched junction bases: 7. In nucleotides, the CDR3 is TGTGCCAGCAGTTTAAACCCGGGACAGAGCTCCTACAATGAGCAGTTCTTC. Translated: CASSLNPGQSSYNEQFF. The full variable domain, completed using reference TRBV28 and TRBJ2-1, is DVKVTQSSRYLVKRTGEKVFLECVQDMDHENMFWYRQDPGLGLRLIYFSYDVKMKEKGDIPEGYSVSREKKERFSLILESASTNQTSMYLCASSLNPGQSSYNEQFFGPGTRLTVL.

This clone occurred a few times. The chain uses TRBV5-1 and TRBJ2-7; D may be TRBD1 (5 bases). CDR1 and CDR2 (germline): SGHRS, YFSETQ. V shed 0 bases and J shed 7 bases, with 14 bases lying between them. This CDR3 region has 14 residues. This chain's CDR3 is CASSLDQGELEQYF. The CDR3 region has the DNA TGCGCCAGCAGCTTGGATCAGGGCGAATTGGAGCAGTACTTC.

The chain links TRBV5-1 to TRBJ2-6; D remains unclear. The ends were cut back, 1 base at V and 1 base at J, with 6 bases in the middle. The CDR3 extends over 15 amino acids. Germline CDR1 and CDR2: SGHRS and YFSETQ. CDR3 bases: TGCGCCAGCAGCTTGTGGGTATCTGGGGCCAACGTCCTGACTTTC. This gives the protein CASSLWVSGANVLTF.

The chain recombines TRBV9 with TRBJ2-4; the match to TRBD2 covers 14 bases. CDR1 and CDR2 from the germline V gene are SGDLS and YYNGEE. The CDR3 length is 19 residues. The ends lost 4 bases at V and 8 bases at J; junction bases unmatched: 17. In nucleotides, the CDR3 is TGTGCCAGCAGCACGGGACTAGCGGGAGTCTTCGGTCTGGCGGACATTCAGTACTTC. This encodes CASSTGLAGVFGLADIQYF.

The genes are TRBV28 and TRBJ1-1; a weak D match, TRBD1 (5 bases). The CDR3 consists of 16 residues. Deletions cut 7 bases from V and 1 base from J, with 19 bases between. Germline V gene lookup returns CDR1 MDHEN and CDR2 SYDVKM. In DNA form, the CDR3 reads TGTGCCAGCAACTTGAACCAGGGCAAGGGGAACACTGAAGCTTTCTTT. Translation gives CASNLNQGKGNTEAFF.

The J gene is TRBJ2-1, the V gene TRBV5-1, with 8 bases fitting TRBD2. This CDR3 has 19 residues. Germline V CDR1 and CDR2: SGHRS, YFSETQ. Trimming removed 3 bases from V and 3 bases from J; junction bases left unmatched: 17. The CDR3 region is CASSSDIVTSGLFYNEQFF. The DNA of the CDR3 is TGCGCCAGCAGCTCGGACATCGTTACTAGCGGACTATTCTACAATGAGCAGTTCTTC.

V usage is TRBV5-1 and J usage is TRBJ2-2; D ambiguous. The CDR3 is 13 amino acids. Trimming pared 5 bases from V and 7 bases from J, leaving 12 bases between. Germline CDR1 reads SGHRS; CDR2 reads YFSETQ. This CDR3 reads CASSFLESGELFF. Here the CDR3 DNA reads TGCGCCAGCAGTTTTCTTGAAAGCGGGGAGCTGTTTTTT.

The genes are TRBV27 and TRBJ2-7, with 10 bases matching TRBD2. The germline CDR1 and CDR2 sequences are MNHEY and SMNVEV (reference sequence). V trimming: 1 base; J trimming: 7 bases; junction bases outside the gene matches: 10. The CDR3 extends over 16 amino acids. Here the CDR3 DNA reads TGTGCCAGCAGTTTATGTCGAAGCGGGAGGGTGGGGGAGCAGTACTTC. Its translation is CASSLCRSGRVGEQYF.

This clone was detected a few times. The rearrangement uses TRBV7-9 and TRBJ2-1; D remains ambiguous. The germline CDR1 and CDR2 sequences are SEHNR and FQNEAQ (reference sequence). The length of the CDR3 is 12 residues. Trimming cost V 3 bases and J 8 bases, with 8 bases left between them. CDR3 region: CASSFPGYEQFF. In DNA, the CDR3 is TGTGCCAGCAGCTTTCCGGGCTATGAGCAGTTCTTC.